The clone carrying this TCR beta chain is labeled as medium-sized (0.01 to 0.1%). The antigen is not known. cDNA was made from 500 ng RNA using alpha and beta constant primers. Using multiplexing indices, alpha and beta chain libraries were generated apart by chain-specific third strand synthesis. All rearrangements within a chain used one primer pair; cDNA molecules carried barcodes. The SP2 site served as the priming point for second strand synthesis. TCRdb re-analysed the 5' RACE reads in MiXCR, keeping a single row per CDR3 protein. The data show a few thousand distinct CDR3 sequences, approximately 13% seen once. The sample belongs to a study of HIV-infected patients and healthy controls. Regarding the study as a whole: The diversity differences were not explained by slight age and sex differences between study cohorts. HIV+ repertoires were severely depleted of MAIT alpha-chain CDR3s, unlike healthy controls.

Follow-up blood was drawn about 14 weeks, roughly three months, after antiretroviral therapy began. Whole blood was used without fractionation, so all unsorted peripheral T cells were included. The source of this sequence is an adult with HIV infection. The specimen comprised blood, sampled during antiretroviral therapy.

DNA of the CDR3: TGTGCCAGCAGTCGTAAGGCCGGGGGATACCCTGAAGCTTTCTTT. This codes for CASSRKAGGYPEAFF. This chain links TRBV27 with TRBJ1-1; TRBD1 might be the D (5 bases). In germline, CDR1 is MNHEY, CDR2 SMNVEV (reference sequence). There are 15 residues in the CDR3. V was cut by 5 bases and J by 6 bases, with 19 bases left in between.